The subject of this entry is one TCR beta chain. CDR3 size: 14 residues. In germline, CDR1 is MNHNS, CDR2 SASEGT. The V end was cut by 9 bases, the J end by 6 bases, with 17 bases between. Method: immunoSEQ multiplex PCR; TCRdb's copy keeps in-frame clones and lacks some. The data hold about 97,000 clones, with about 95% observed a single time. This record belongs to a study of technical replicates of blood from four donors. V and J are TRBV6-1 and TRBJ2-2, with TRBD1 as a possible D gene (6 bases). The sample consisted of T cells isolated from PBMCs. This clonotype originated in a human donor in good health. Here the CDR3 DNA reads TGTGCCAGTGCCCTCCAGGGGAGAGCCGGGGAGCTGTTTTTT. It encodes CASALQGRAGELFF.